The present entry profiles one T cell receptor (beta chain) with its context. Its specificity is unknown. A second about 6 to 12 cycle PCR used barcoded and J-beta primers. TCRdb redid the calling of the 5' RACE reads with MiXCR, one entry per CDR3 protein. Counted here are about 640,000 distinct CDR3 sequences, roughly 30% occurring once; the ten biggest clones make up around 14%. The data originate from a study of blood T cells in healthy people across ages. The CDR3 totals 15 residues. Germline values: CDR1 DFQATT, CDR2 SNEGSKA (reference sequence). Broader study findings: Researchers said unsorted PBMCs prevented a conclusive naive versus antigen-experienced comparison. The long-lived group displayed more naive CD4+ cells, plus higher diversity, than the aged donors did.

In terms of origin and age, donors were healthy Caucasian individuals from Russia aged about 6 to 100. Sample: blood. V usage is TRBV20-1 and J usage is TRBJ2-7, with 9 nucleotides matching TRBD2. The J call could be wrong; TRBJ2-5 is a better fit for the DNA end. This clonotype was obtained from an elderly woman in good health. CDR3 coding DNA: TGCAGTGCACGAGGGGAGGCGGGGGGGCCGCAGACCCAGTACTTC. The encoded protein is CSARGEAGGPQTQYF.